Below, 12 T cell receptor beta chains from the same sample are listed, as sequenced in a study of blood T cells in healthy people across ages. It was with a sample-barcoded 5' primer and a J-beta primer mix that a second PCR of roughly 7 to 12 cycles was run. TCRdb re-analysed the 5' RACE reads in MiXCR, keeping a single row per CDR3 protein. The table lists approximately 960,000 distinct CDR3 sequences, about 27% of them singletons. The same sample was also studied in work on T cells of mothers and their children.

The sample taken for sequencing was blood. The receptors were gathered from a woman aged 40 to 50 in good health.

The rearrangement links TRBV7-2 to TRBJ2-7; TRBD1 matches at 7 bases. The CDR3 totals 14 residues. The junction had 9 bases not matched to a gene; V was cut back by 7 bases and J by 3 bases. Germline V gene sequence: CDR1 SGHTA, CDR2 FQGNSA. This CDR3 reads CASTTGAGNYEQYF. CDR3 coding DNA: TGTGCCAGCACCACAGGGGCAGGGAACTACGAGCAGTACTTC.

The chain recombines TRBV28 with TRBJ2-1, with D tentatively TRBD1 (5 bases). Trimming shortened V by 7 bases and J by 0 bases, and 19 bases separated the two germline ends. Germline lookup yields CDR1 MDHEN and CDR2 SYDVKM. The CDR3 totals 17 residues. This CDR3 reads CASNGRAGRSSYNEQFF. In DNA, the CDR3 is TGTGCCAGCAACGGACGGGCAGGGCGATCCTCCTACAATGAGCAGTTCTTC. The complete variable domain, with remaining parts taken from reference TRBV28 and TRBJ2-1, reads DVKVTQSSRYLVKRTGEKVFLECVQDMDHENMFWYRQDPGLGLRLIYFSYDVKMKEKGDIPEGYSVSREKKERFSLILESASTNQTSMYLCASNGRAGRSSYNEQFFGPGTRLTVL.

This clonotype was counted between two and nine times. The V call is TRBV7-9, the J call TRBJ1-4; D is possibly TRBD1 (5 bases). The length of the CDR3 is 17 residues. Germline V CDR1 and CDR2: SEHNR, FQNEAQ (reference sequence). V lost 5 bases and J lost 3, with 19 bases in between. The CDR3 region is CASSPNRIPVSNEKLFF. The DNA for the CDR3 is TGTGCCAGCAGCCCCAACAGGATTCCAGTGTCTAATGAAAAACTGTTTTTT. The variable domain in full, with the rest retrieved from reference TRBV7-9 and TRBJ1-4, is DTGVSQNPRHKITKRGQNVTFRCDPISEHNRLYWYRQTLGQGPEFLTYFQNEAQLEKSRLLSDRFSAERPKGSFSTLEIQRTEQGDSAMYLCASSPNRIPVSNEKLFFGSGTQLSVL.

With regard to this clonotype: A much bigger clone sits one base away, suggesting this may be a read error. The rearrangement uses TRBV20-1 and TRBJ2-1, with D tentatively TRBD1 or TRBD2 (5 bases each). The CDR3 is made up of 14 amino acids. Germline V gene data show CDR1 as DFQATT and CDR2 as SNEGSKA (reference sequence). The CDR3 sequence: CSARPGSPYNGQFF. CDR3 coding DNA: TGCAGTGCTAGGCCAGGGAGCCCCTACAATGGGCAGTTCTTC.

This clonotype was counted a few times. The J gene is TRBJ1-4, the V gene TRBV3-1; TRBD1 is a possible D gene (5 bases). Trimming left V 1 base short and J 7 bases short, with 13 bases between. Germline CDR1 is LGHDT and CDR2 is YNNKEL (reference sequence). CDR3 length: 15 amino acids. CDR3 region: CASSQAGQGVEKLFF. The CDR3 region has the DNA TGTGCCAGCAGCCAAGCTGGCCAGGGTGTTGAAAAACTGTTTTTT.

This rearrangement joins TRBV6-4 to TRBJ2-2; a weak D match, TRBD2 (7 bases). This CDR3 region has 15 residues. Germline CDR1 is MRHNA and CDR2 is SNTAGT. The DNA of the CDR3 is TGTACCACAAAGCCCGGGGGGCCGAACACCGGGGAGCTGTTTTTT. This encodes CTTKPGGPNTGELFF.

V gene TRBV6-1 combines with J gene TRBJ1-2; D unclear. Trimming shortened V by 8 bases and J by 6 bases, and 16 bases separated the two germline ends. Germline CDR1 MNHNS, CDR2 SASEGT. The CDR3 totals 13 residues. CDR3 DNA sequence: TGTGCCAGCGGCCGGGGATCCCGGGATGGCTACACCTTC. It translates to CASGRGSRDGYTF.

Many counts were recorded for this clonotype. The gene calls are TRBV12-3 or TRBV12-4 and TRBJ2-6; D unclear. V was trimmed by 1 base and J by 0 bases, leaving 10 bases between them. This CDR3 region has 17 residues. The DNA of the CDR3 is TGTGCCAGCAGTTTAGGGAACACCCGCTCTGGGGCCAACGTCCTGACTTTC. Its translation: CASSLGNTRSGANVLTF.

This chain connects TRBV4-3 to TRBJ2-3; 9 bases are a match to TRBD1. The J segment lost 2 bases and the V segment lost 4 bases, leaving 4 bases of the junction unmatched. The CDR3 length is 15 residues. Germline values: CDR1 LGHNA, CDR2 YSLEER. The CDR3 is CASSRRDRVTDTQYF. CDR3 sequence (DNA): TGCGCCAGCAGCCGCCGGGACAGGGTCACAGATACGCAGTATTTT.

The V gene is TRBV28, the J gene TRBJ2-7; 7 bases line up with TRBD1. The junction had 8 bases not matched to a gene; V was cut back by 6 bases and J by 0 bases. The CDR3 has 15 residues. Germline CDR1 and CDR2: MDHEN and SYDVKM. CDR3 amino acids: CASSIIGQASYEQYF. CDR3 nucleotide sequence: TGTGCCAGCAGCATTATCGGACAGGCCTCCTACGAGCAGTACTTC.

This sequence joins TRBV7-6 and TRBJ2-2, with D uncertain. Per germline, CDR1 SGHVS and CDR2 FNYEAQ. CDR3 length: 13 residues. V was shortened by 5 bases and J by 9 bases, with 13 bases between the two germline ends. The CDR3 here is CASSAPGGWELFF. CDR3 DNA sequence: TGTGCCAGCAGCGCCCCGGGCGGTTGGGAGCTGTTTTTT. Looking up the rest from reference TRBV7-6 and TRBJ2-2 gives the full variable domain: GAGVSQSPRYKVTKRGQDVALRCDPISGHVSLYWYRQALGQGPEFLTYFNYEAQQDKSGLPNDRFSAERPEGSISTLTIQRTEQRDSAMYRCASSAPGGWELFFGEGSRLTVL.

This clonotype was detected many times. The CDR3 spells CSAGTGEETQYF. CDR3 coding DNA: TGCAGTGCTGGGACAGGGGAAGAGACCCAGTACTTC. The chain uses TRBV20-1 and TRBJ2-5, with 10 bases fitting TRBD1. The junction had 0 bases not matched to a gene; V was cut back by 5 bases and J by 3 bases. In germline, CDR1 is DFQATT, CDR2 SNEGSKA (reference sequence). This CDR3 has 12 amino acids.